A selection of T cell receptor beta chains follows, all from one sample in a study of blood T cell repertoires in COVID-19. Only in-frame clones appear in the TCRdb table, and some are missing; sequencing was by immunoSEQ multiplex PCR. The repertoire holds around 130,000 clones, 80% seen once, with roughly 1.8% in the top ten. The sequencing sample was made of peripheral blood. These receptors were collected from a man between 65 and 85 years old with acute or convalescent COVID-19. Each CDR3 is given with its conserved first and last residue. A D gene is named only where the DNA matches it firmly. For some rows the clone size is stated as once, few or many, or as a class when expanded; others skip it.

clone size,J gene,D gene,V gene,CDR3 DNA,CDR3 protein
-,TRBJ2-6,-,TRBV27,TGTGCCAGCAGTTTTACAAGGGGGGGAGCTGGGGCCAACGTCCTGACTTTC,CASSFTRGGAGANVLTF
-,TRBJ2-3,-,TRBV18,TGTGCCAGCTCACCAGTCGCGGTCGGGGGAGATACGCAGTATTTT,CASSPVAVGGDTQYF
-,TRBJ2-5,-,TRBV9,TGTGCCAGCAGCGTAGACAACGGCGGGACCCAGTACTTC,CASSVDNGGTQYF
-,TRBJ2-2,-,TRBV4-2,TGTGCCAGCAGCCAAGGTCCCGGGCGGGGAGACACCGGGGAGCTGTTTTTT,CASSQGPGRGDTGELFF
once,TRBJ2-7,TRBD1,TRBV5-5,TGTGCCAGCAGCTCCCGGACAGGGACTTACGAGCAGTACTTC,CASSSRTGTYEQYF
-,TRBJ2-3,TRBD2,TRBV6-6,TGTGCCAGCAGTCTAGGGACTAGCGGGGGGCCCGTACTCACAGATATGCAGTATTTT,CASSLGTSGGPVLTDMQYF
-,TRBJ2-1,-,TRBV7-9,TGTGCCAGCAGCCCGGACTCGTTTTTCAATGAGCAGTTCTTC,CASSPDSFFNEQFF
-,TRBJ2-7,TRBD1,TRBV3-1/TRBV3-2,TGTGCCAGCAGCCACCTCCCGAGGACAGGGGACCCCGAGCAGTACTTC,CASSHLPRTGDPEQYF
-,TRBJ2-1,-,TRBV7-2,TGTGCCAGCAGCCCCGACGTTGGGCGCTATGAGCAGTTCTTC,CASSPDVGRYEQFF
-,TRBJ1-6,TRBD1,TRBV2,TGTGCCAGCAGCCCCGAACAGGGGGCTAATTCACCCCTCCACTTT,CASSPEQGANSPLHF
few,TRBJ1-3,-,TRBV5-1,TGCGCCAGCAGCTTGCCGGGGACTGGAAACACCATATATTTT,CASSLPGTGNTIYF
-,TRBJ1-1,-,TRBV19,TGTGCCAGCCAGGGGACATTAGGCGTCGCTGAAGCTTTCTTT,CASQGTLGVAEAFF
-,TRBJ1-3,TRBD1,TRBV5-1,TGCGCCAGCAGCTTGGTGACAGGGCGAACCTCTGGAAACACCATATATTTT,CASSLVTGRTSGNTIYF
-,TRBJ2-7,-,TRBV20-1,TGCAGTGCTCGAAAGGCGGGGGAGCAGTACTTC,CSARKAGEQYF
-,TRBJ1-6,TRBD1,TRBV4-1,TGCGCCAGCAGCCAAGATGGACAGGGGCGGAATTCACCCCTCCACTTT,CASSQDGQGRNSPLHF
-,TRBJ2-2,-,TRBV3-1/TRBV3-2,TGTGCCAGCAGCCCAAGAGGCGGGGGCTACACCGGGGAGCTGTTTTTT,CASSPRGGGYTGELFF
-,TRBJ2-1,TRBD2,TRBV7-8,TGTGCCAGCAGAGGGAGGGGATCCAATGAGCAGTTCTTC,CASRGRGSNEQFF